The next 22 T cell receptor beta chains were all read from a single sample in a study of blood T cell repertoires in COVID-19 (dated by TCRdb to the early 2020s). The library was generated by the immunoSEQ multiplex PCR assay. TCRdb took this table from immuneACCESS and kept in-frame rearrangements with V and J called. Such tables lack part of the clones; where checked against another copy, unresolved V genes explain under half of the gap, and the rest is unexplained. Present in this sample are some 77,000 clones, roughly 90% of which were seen just once. Approximately 4.3% of the sample is held by the ten biggest clonotypes. Sequenced: peripheral blood. Receptors were obtained from a woman of 80 years or more with active or convalescent COVID-19.

This chain links TRBV29-1 with TRBJ2-7; possibly TRBD1 for D (6 bases). CDR1 is SQVTM and CDR2 is ANQGSEA in the germline V gene. The V and J ends lost 6 bases and 4 bases respectively, with 19 bases between them. The CDR3 has 14 amino acids. The CDR3 sequence is CSVAQGQGGYEQYF. Here the CDR3 DNA reads TGCAGCGTAGCTCAGGGGCAGGGCGGATACGAGCAGTACTTC.

This chain links TRBV19 with TRBJ1-4; D gene unclear. Germline V gene data show CDR1 as LNHDA and CDR2 as SQIVND (reference sequence). This CDR3 region has 14 residues. Deletions cut 6 bases from V and 5 bases from J, with 13 bases between. CDR3 nucleotide sequence: TGTGCCAGTAGCCCGGGGTCCTTCAATGAAAAACTGTTTTTT. Its translation is CASSPGSFNEKLFF.

This clone appeared once. CDR3 sequence (DNA): TGTGCCACGACTACCGTTTACAATGAGCAGTTCTTC. Translating it yields CATTTVYNEQFF. The V call is TRBV28, the J call TRBJ2-1; a weak D match, TRBD2 (5 bases). The CDR3 has 12 residues. Germline-derived CDR1 and CDR2 are MDHEN and SYDVKM. V lost 10 bases and J 4 bases, leaving 11 bases between the germline ends.

The chain employs TRBV27 and TRBJ2-5; D is possibly TRBD2 (5 bases). Germline V gene sequence: CDR1 MNHEY, CDR2 SMNVEV (reference sequence). This CDR3 region has 12 residues. The V gene lost 8 bases and the J gene lost 0 bases, with 7 bases spanning the gap. The CDR3 region has the DNA TGTGCCAGCGGACTGTACCAAGAGACCCAGTACTTC. Encoded protein: CASGLYQETQYF.

The genes are TRBV9 and TRBJ2-7; 8 bases agree with TRBD1. The V gene end was trimmed by 0 bases and the J gene end by 3 bases; junction bases not matched to a gene: 5. Per the germline V gene, CDR1 is SGDLS and CDR2 is YYNGEE. The CDR3 is made up of 15 amino acids. The CDR3: CASSVAVGQVYEQYF. CDR3 in DNA: TGTGCCAGCAGCGTAGCTGTGGGACAGGTCTACGAGCAGTACTTC.

In nucleotides, the CDR3 is TGTGCTTCAAGCGGGCTCCGGGGCACGAAAGTCTATGGCTACACCTTC. Translated: CASSGLRGTKVYGYTF. This chain connects TRBV7-2 to TRBJ1-2, with D maybe TRBD1 (5 bases). CDR3 length: 16 residues. Germline V CDR1 and CDR2: SGHTA, FQGNSA.

The rearrangement joins TRBV28 to TRBJ1-4; the D is unclear. The CDR3 is 15 residues long. Germline CDR1 and CDR2: MDHEN and SYDVKM. V was trimmed by 6 bases and J by 8 bases, leaving 19 bases between them. CDR3 amino acids: CASSYLEKSREKLFF. The CDR3 bases are TGTGCCAGCAGCTACCTAGAGAAAAGTAGGGAAAAACTGTTTTTT.

The gene calls are TRBV30 and TRBJ1-6, with D possibly matching TRBD1 (6 bases). The CDR3 spans 14 residues. V lost 2 bases and J 7 bases, leaving 12 bases between the germline ends. CDR1 GTSNPN and CDR2 SVGIG come from the germline V gene (reference sequence). As DNA, the CDR3 is TGTGCCTGGAGTACGTGGACAGAAAATTCACCCCTCCACTTT. Translation: CAWSTWTENSPLHF.

This clone was detected once. The chain is built from TRBV5-4 and TRBJ2-3; D gene uncertain. Germline assignment: CDR1 SGHNT and CDR2 YYREEE (reference sequence). Trimming removed 1 base at V and 1 base at J, with 7 bases between. This CDR3 is 14 amino acids long. The CDR3 coding sequence is TGTGCCAGCAGCTTGCAGTCCGGCACAGATACGCAGTATTTT. This encodes CASSLQSGTDTQYF.

The chain combines TRBV6-2 or TRBV6-3 with TRBJ2-1; 14 nucleotides line up with TRBD2. Trimming at V came to 5 bases and at J to 6 bases, leaving 6 bases not matched to a gene. The CDR3 sequence is 16 residues long. Germline assignment: CDR1 MNHEY and CDR2 SVGEGT. CDR3 sequence reads: CASSRPGLAGANEQFF. DNA for the CDR3: TGTGCCAGCAGTCGCCCGGGACTAGCGGGAGCCAATGAGCAGTTCTTC.

This clone was seen once. This sequence joins TRBV27 and TRBJ1-1; 7 bases fit TRBD1. Germline V CDR1 and CDR2: MNHEY, SMNVEV (reference sequence). With 7 bases clipped from V and 1 base from J, the junction kept 18 bases outside the gene matches. This CDR3 is 18 amino acids long. Here the CDR3 DNA reads TGTGCCAGCAAACGCACGGCCAATACAGGGGCTGGGAACACTGAAGCTTTCTTT. It codes for CASKRTANTGAGNTEAFF.

V is TRBV7-2 and J is TRBJ1-6; 7 bases line up with TRBD1. CDR1 is SGHTA, CDR2 FQGNSA, per germline. The CDR3 contains 17 residues. The trim removed 4 bases at V and 7 bases at J, leaving 13 bases unmatched. The CDR3 sequence is CASSSFFPGQSNSPLHF. CDR3 nucleotides: TGTGCCAGCAGCTCCTTTTTTCCGGGACAGAGCAATTCACCCCTCCACTTT.

This chain connects TRBV15 to TRBJ1-5; 7 bases fit TRBD1. Germline V gives CDR1 LNHNV, CDR2 YYDKDF (reference sequence). V gave up 0 bases and J gave up 6 bases; unmatched junction bases: 8. The CDR3 sequence is 16 residues long. The CDR3 loop reads CATSREWQGVGQPQHF. The CDR3 coding sequence is TGTGCCACCAGCAGAGAATGGCAGGGGGTAGGTCAGCCCCAGCATTTT.

The chain uses TRBV5-6 and TRBJ1-4; D is undetermined. CDR3 length: 15 amino acids. The ends were cut back, 2 bases at V and 7 bases at J, with 15 bases in the middle. CDR1 SGHDT and CDR2 YYEEEE come from the germline V gene. CDR3 sequence reads: CASSFGVVRGEKLFF. CDR3 nucleotides: TGTGCCAGCAGCTTTGGTGTTGTACGCGGTGAAAAACTGTTTTTT.

The gene calls are TRBV20-1 and TRBJ2-3; D gene unclear. The V and J ends lost 6 bases and 2 bases respectively, with 6 bases between them. CDR1 and CDR2 from the germline V gene are DFQATT and SNEGSKA (reference sequence). This CDR3 has 11 residues. The CDR3 protein is CSAASTDTQYF. The CDR3 nucleotides are TGCAGTGCAGCTTCCACAGATACGCAGTATTTT.

The V and J genes are TRBV12-3 or TRBV12-4 and TRBJ2-1; D not resolved. CDR3 length: 13 amino acids. V was cut by 6 bases and J by 7 bases, with 13 bases left in between. The CDR3 loop is CASRIDGVNEQFF. The CDR3 region has the DNA TGTGCCAGCAGGATTGACGGAGTGAATGAGCAGTTCTTC.

The chain links TRBV10-1 to TRBJ2-7, with 7 bases matching TRBD1. J was trimmed by 7 bases and V by 5 bases; bases with no gene match: 8. The CDR3 spans 13 residues. Germline CDR1 WNHNN, CDR2 SYGVQD (reference sequence). The CDR3 nucleotides read TGCGCCAGCAGTCCCGACAGGGTGCGGGAGCAGTACTTC. This gives the protein CASSPDRVREQYF.

This rearrangement joins TRBV5-5 to TRBJ2-7; D is unclear. In germline, CDR1 is SGHKS, CDR2 YYEKEE (reference sequence). Trimming pared 6 bases from V and 6 bases from J, leaving 19 bases between. This CDR3 contains 14 residues. CDR3 sequence reads: CASILSPNRGEQYF. In DNA form, the CDR3 reads TGTGCCAGCATTCTCTCCCCGAATCGAGGCGAGCAGTACTTC. The whole variable domain, filled in from reference TRBV5-5 and TRBJ2-7, reads DAGVTQSPTHLIKTRGQQVTLRCSPISGHKSVSWYQQVLGQGPQFIFQYYEKEERGRGNFPDRFSARQFPNYSSELNVNALLLGDSALYLCASILSPNRGEQYFGPGTRLTVT.

This clone occurred once. The chain joins TRBV5-6 to TRBJ2-2, with D perhaps matching TRBD1 (6 bases). The CDR3 sequence is 15 residues long. V lost 4 bases and J 0 bases, leaving 10 bases between the germline ends. CDR1 is SGHDT, CDR2 YYEEEE, per germline. This chain's CDR3 is CASSTGWSNTGELFF. CDR3 coding DNA: TGTGCCAGCAGCACAGGGTGGTCGAACACCGGGGAGCTGTTTTTT.

This clone was seen once. V and J are TRBV2 and TRBJ2-2; 10 bases align to TRBD2. From germline, CDR1 is SNHLY and CDR2 FYNNEI. This CDR3 has 18 amino acids. J was trimmed by 4 bases and V by 6 bases; bases with no gene match: 14. This CDR3 reads CASRVNRAGGQGTGELFF. CDR3 nucleotide sequence: TGTGCCAGCAGGGTCAATCGAGCGGGAGGGCAGGGCACCGGGGAGCTGTTTTTT.

This rearrangement joins TRBV12-3 or TRBV12-4 to TRBJ2-7, with a tentative D call TRBD1 (5 bases). With 4 bases removed from V and 4 bases from J, the gap between germline ends came to 11 bases. The CDR3 spans 13 residues. The CDR3 region has the DNA TGTGCCAGCAGTTCTACCCAGGGTTACGAGCAGTACTTC. This sequence encodes CASSSTQGYEQYF.

In this sample, this clone turned up a few times. J is TRBJ2-2 and V is TRBV2; 7 bases align to TRBD1. V lost 7 bases, J lost 7 bases, and 9 bases stayed unmatched. The CDR3 runs to 14 residues. Germline CDR1 and CDR2: SNHLY and FYNNEI. The CDR3 DNA reads as TGTGCCAGCACACCAGGGGGAGTTGGCGGGGAGCTGTTTTTT. Its translation: CASTPGGVGGELFF.